Presented here are 23 T cell receptor beta chains from one specimen sequenced in a study of blood T cells in healthy people across ages. Together with a sample-barcoded 5' primer, a J-beta primer mix was included in a second PCR lasting roughly 6 to 12 cycles. Using its own MiXCR run on the 5' RACE reads, TCRdb lists one record per CDR3 protein. This sample carries approximately 1,100,000 distinct CDR3 sequences, less than 50% of them seen once, and the ten largest clones take over 15%. The sample consisted of blood. Every receptor here comes from a woman aged 60-75 years in good health.

This clonotype was found a few times. At one end, the junction sequence differs from germline, possibly due to a read error. V usage is TRBV5-1 and J usage is TRBJ1-2; TRBD1 matches at 7 bases. The CDR3 is made up of 15 amino acids. The V gene's germline CDR1 is SGHRS and CDR2 YFSETQ. The CDR3: CASSLEPGQNYGYTF. The CDR3, as DNA: TGCGCCAGCAGTTTGGAGCCGGGACAGAACTATGGCTACACCTTC.

This chain uses TRBV27 with TRBJ2-1, with a weak D call TRBD2 (5 bases). V was trimmed by 7 bases and J by 8 bases, leaving 18 bases between them. The CDR3 has 14 amino acids. Per the germline V gene, CDR1 is MNHEY and CDR2 is SMNVEV (reference sequence). The CDR3: CASTPLGLVDEQFF. The CDR3, as DNA: TGTGCCAGCACCCCGCTCGGACTTGTCGATGAGCAGTTCTTC.

The chain combines TRBV9 with TRBJ2-1; TRBD2 agrees at 9 bases. V shed 0 bases, J shed 8 bases, and the junction held 3 bases outside the gene matches. This CDR3 has 14 amino acids. Germline lookup yields CDR1 SGDLS and CDR2 YYNGEE. Here the CDR3 reads CASSVGAGGYEQFF. The CDR3 DNA reads TGTGCCAGCAGCGTAGGAGCGGGAGGCTATGAGCAGTTCTTC.

The V call is TRBV14, the J call TRBJ2-3, with D perhaps TRBD2 (6 bases). In germline, CDR1 is SGHDN, CDR2 FVKESK. Trimming removed 1 base at V and 0 bases at J, with 11 bases between. The CDR3 length is 16 residues. The CDR3 protein is CASSQGQRVSTDTQYF. The CDR3 nucleotides are TGTGCCAGCAGCCAAGGCCAGCGGGTTAGCACAGATACGCAGTATTTT.

The chain carries TRBV20-1 and TRBJ2-7, with 12 bases matching TRBD2. The germline gives CDR1 DFQATT, CDR2 SNEGSKA (reference sequence). This CDR3 is 14 amino acids long. V shed 6 bases and J 9 bases; nucleotides not matched to a gene: 12. CDR3 residues: CSAQRTSGTRAQYF. For the CDR3, the DNA is TGCAGTGCACAACGGACTAGCGGGACTCGCGCGCAGTACTTC.

This clonotype was seen a few times. The chain combines TRBV27 with TRBJ2-1; 9 bases map to TRBD2. Looked up from germline, CDR1 is MNHEY and CDR2 is SMNVEV (reference sequence). V lost 4 bases to trimming and J lost 2 bases; unmatched junction nucleotides: 3. The CDR3 totals 15 residues. DNA of the CDR3: TGTGCCAGCAGTTATAGCGGGAGTCCCTACAATGAGCAGTTCTTC. Amino acids: CASSYSGSPYNEQFF.

This clonotype was recorded only once. J is TRBJ2-1 and V is TRBV2; TRBD2 matches 13 bases. The CDR3 has 17 residues. Trimming removed 7 bases from V and 0 bases from J; junction bases left unmatched: 6. The germline gives CDR1 SNHLY, CDR2 FYNNEI. The CDR3 sequence: CASKWTSGRSSYNEQFF. Written as DNA, the CDR3 is TGTGCCAGCAAGTGGACTAGCGGGAGATCCTCCTACAATGAGCAGTTCTTC. The whole variable domain, remainder taken from reference TRBV2 and TRBJ2-1, is EPEVTQTPSHQVTQMGQEVILRCVPISNHLYFYWYRQILGQKVEFLVSFYNNEISEKSEIFDDQFSVERPDGSNFTLKIRSTKLEDSAMYFCASKWTSGRSSYNEQFFGPGTRLTVL.

The rearrangement joins TRBV6-1 to TRBJ2-1, with D possibly matching TRBD1 (5 bases). Germline V gene data show CDR1 as MNHNS and CDR2 as SASEGT. CDR3 length equals 13 residues. Trimming stripped 7 bases from V and 13 bases from J, with 20 bases between. The CDR3 region is CASNTAGYWGQFF. The CDR3 DNA sequence: TGTGCCAGCAACACCGCAGGGTATTGGGGACAGTTCTTC.

This clonotype occurred many times. This chain connects TRBV5-1 to TRBJ2-7; 9 bases map to TRBD1. Germline lookup yields CDR1 SGHRS and CDR2 YFSETQ. The CDR3 totals 15 residues. V trimming: 4 bases; J trimming: 3 bases; junction bases outside the gene matches: 8. The CDR3 spells CASSPRGTGSYEQYF. In DNA form, the CDR3 reads TGCGCCAGCAGCCCCAGGGGGACAGGGAGCTACGAGCAGTACTTC.

The sample holds many counts of this clonotype. J is TRBJ2-3 and V is TRBV24-1; D unclear. The ends were cut back, 5 bases at V and 4 bases at J, with 9 bases in the middle. The CDR3 extends over 13 amino acids. The V gene's germline CDR1 is KGHDR and CDR2 SFDVKD. CDR3 sequence reads: CATSVWGSDTQYF. The CDR3 coding sequence is TGTGCCACCAGTGTTTGGGGTTCAGATACGCAGTATTTT.

The gene calls are TRBV12-3 or TRBV12-4 and TRBJ2-1; tentative D call: TRBD2 (5 bases). The CDR3 has 15 residues. Between the trimmed V and J ends, which lost 2 bases and 5 bases, there was a span of 13 bases. CDR3 DNA: TGTGCCAGCAGTTTATGGGCGGGCCTTAACAATGAGCAGTTCTTC. Its protein product is CASSLWAGLNNEQFF.

The V call is TRBV11-3, the J call TRBJ2-3; D gene uncertain. From germline, CDR1 is SGHNT and CDR2 YENEEA. The CDR3 has 14 amino acids. Trimming removed 0 bases from V and 2 bases from J, with 6 bases in between. The CDR3 DNA follows: TGTGCCAGCAGCTTAGACAACCCCACAGATACGCAGTATTTT. Its protein is CASSLDNPTDTQYF.

The genes are TRBV7-2 and TRBJ2-1, with 8 bases that match TRBD2. V gave up 5 bases and J gave up 5 bases; unmatched junction bases: 14. The germline V gene encodes CDR1 SGHTA and CDR2 FQGNSA. The CDR3 sequence is 17 residues long. This chain's CDR3 is CASSLSGASGPDNEQFF. The DNA for the CDR3 is TGTGCCAGCAGCCTTAGCGGAGCTAGCGGGCCTGACAATGAGCAGTTCTTC.

The chain combines TRBV10-3 with TRBJ2-7, with no clear D. The CDR3 has 14 amino acids. Trimming removed 6 bases from V and 4 bases from J, with 16 bases in between. Germline V CDR1 and CDR2: ENHRY, SYGVKD. The CDR3 here is CAIRTQTQTYEQYF. The CDR3, as DNA: TGTGCCATCAGGACACAGACCCAAACATACGAGCAGTACTTC.

The V call is TRBV24-1, the J call TRBJ2-7, with 11 bases aligning to TRBD1. The DNA end favors TRBJ2-5, so the J call may be wrong. CDR3 length equals 14 residues. Germline-derived CDR1 and CDR2 are KGHDR and SFDVKD. The CDR3 reads CATSEGQGARTQYF. In nucleotides, the CDR3 is TGTGCCACCAGTGAAGGACAGGGGGCGAGGACCCAGTACTTC.

This clonotype occurred a few times. CDR3 protein: CATSLISESEQYF. DNA of the CDR3: TGTGCCACCAGCCTCATCAGTGAGAGCGAGCAGTACTTC. This rearrangement joins TRBV15 to TRBJ2-7, with D uncertain. Germline-derived CDR1 and CDR2 are LNHNV and YYDKDF (reference sequence). Trimming took 5 bases from V and 6 from J, leaving 14 bases between them. This CDR3 has 13 residues.

The chain has TRBV9 and TRBJ2-1, with a tentative D call TRBD1 (5 bases). CDR1 and CDR2 from the germline V gene are SGDLS and YYNGEE. Trimming took 2 bases from V and 7 from J, leaving 19 bases between them. The CDR3 covers 16 residues. The CDR3 loop reads CASSVATVEPWNEQFF. The CDR3 coding sequence is TGTGCCAGCAGCGTGGCGACAGTGGAGCCTTGGAATGAGCAGTTCTTC.

This clonotype was observed a few times. J is TRBJ2-5 and V is TRBV7-8; a possible D gene is TRBD2 (6 bases). Germline assignment: CDR1 SGHVS and CDR2 FQNEAQ. Trimming took off 4 bases at V and 0 bases at J, with 18 bases between the two ends. The CDR3 is made up of 17 amino acids. CDR3 in DNA: TGTGCCAGCAGCTCACGGAGGGGCAGGGAGTACCAAGAGACCCAGTACTTC. It translates to CASSSRRGREYQETQYF.

V gene TRBV28 combines with J gene TRBJ2-1; D possibly corresponds to TRBD1 (6 bases). The CDR3 is 13 amino acids. From germline, CDR1 is MDHEN and CDR2 SYDVKM. Trimming took 7 bases from V and 9 from J, leaving 16 bases between them. Here the CDR3 reads CASTAGVLGEQFF. CDR3 DNA: TGTGCCAGCACCGCAGGGGTCCTCGGTGAGCAGTTCTTC.

This clonotype was recorded a few times. The V call is TRBV6-5, the J call TRBJ2-7; 8 bases line up with TRBD2. Germline CDR1 and CDR2: MNHEY and SVGAGI. CDR3 size: 16 residues. The junction had 7 bases not matched to a gene; V was cut back by 0 bases and J by 3 bases. CDR3 amino acids: CASSYSWTSSYYEQYF. CDR3 DNA sequence: TGTGCCAGCAGTTACTCCTGGACTAGCAGTTACTACGAGCAGTACTTC.

This clonotype was counted only a few times. The chain combines TRBV3-1 with TRBJ1-4; 7 bases map to TRBD1. The CDR3 covers 15 residues. CDR1 is LGHDT, CDR2 YNNKEL, per germline (reference sequence). The V segment lost 2 bases and the J segment 5 bases; nucleotides outside the gene matches: 5. The chain's CDR3 is CASSQPDRVNEKLFF. CDR3 sequence (DNA): TGTGCCAGCAGCCAACCCGACAGGGTGAATGAAAAACTGTTTTTT.

The chain uses TRBV5-6 and TRBJ2-5, with a possible D match to TRBD2 (6 bases). The V gene lost 4 bases and the J gene lost 5 bases, with 15 bases spanning the gap. The CDR3 extends over 14 amino acids. Germline CDR1 reads SGHDT; CDR2 reads YYEEEE. In DNA form, the CDR3 reads TGTGCCAGCAGCATGACTATCGGAGGGGAGACCCAGTACTTC. It codes for CASSMTIGGETQYF.

This clonotype came up a few times. V usage is TRBV24-1 and J usage is TRBJ2-5, with D possibly being TRBD2 (6 bases). The CDR3 contains 19 residues. Germline V CDR1 and CDR2: KGHDR, SFDVKD. Trimming took off 1 base at V and 3 bases at J, with 23 bases between the two ends. The CDR3 spells CATSDFLGGAPSGEETQYF. The CDR3 DNA is TGTGCCACCAGTGATTTTCTTGGCGGAGCCCCCTCGGGGGAAGAGACCCAGTACTTC.